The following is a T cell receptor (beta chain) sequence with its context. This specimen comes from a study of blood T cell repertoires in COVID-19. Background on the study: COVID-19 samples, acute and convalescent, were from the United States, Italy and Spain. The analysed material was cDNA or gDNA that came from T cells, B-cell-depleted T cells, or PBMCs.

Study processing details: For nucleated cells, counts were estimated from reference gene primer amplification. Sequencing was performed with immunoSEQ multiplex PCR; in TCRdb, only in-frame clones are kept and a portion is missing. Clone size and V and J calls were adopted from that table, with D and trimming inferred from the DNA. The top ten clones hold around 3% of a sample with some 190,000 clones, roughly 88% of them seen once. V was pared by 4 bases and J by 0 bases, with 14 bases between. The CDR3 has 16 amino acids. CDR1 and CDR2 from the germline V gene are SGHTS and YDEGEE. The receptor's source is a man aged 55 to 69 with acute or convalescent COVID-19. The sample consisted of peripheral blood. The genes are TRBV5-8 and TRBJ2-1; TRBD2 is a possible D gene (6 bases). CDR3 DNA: TGTGCCAGCAGCACCCCCGGGGACTTCTCCTACAATGAGCAGTTCTTC. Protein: CASSTPGDFSYNEQFF.